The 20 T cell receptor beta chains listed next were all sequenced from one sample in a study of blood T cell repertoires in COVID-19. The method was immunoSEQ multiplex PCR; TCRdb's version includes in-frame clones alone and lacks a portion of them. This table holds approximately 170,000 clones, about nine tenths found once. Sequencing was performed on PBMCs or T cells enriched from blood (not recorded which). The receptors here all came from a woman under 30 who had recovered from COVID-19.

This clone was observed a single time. CDR3 region: CAIKRSGVEETQYF. The DNA of the CDR3 is TGTGCCATCAAGCGCAGCGGGGTGGAGGAGACCCAGTACTTC. The V and J genes are TRBV3-1 (or the pseudogene TRBV3-2) and TRBJ2-5, with 7 positions matching TRBD2. The V segment lost 10 bases and the J segment 5 bases; nucleotides outside the gene matches: 13. Germline CDR1 and CDR2: LGHDT and YNNKEL (reference sequence). This CDR3 is built from 14 residues.

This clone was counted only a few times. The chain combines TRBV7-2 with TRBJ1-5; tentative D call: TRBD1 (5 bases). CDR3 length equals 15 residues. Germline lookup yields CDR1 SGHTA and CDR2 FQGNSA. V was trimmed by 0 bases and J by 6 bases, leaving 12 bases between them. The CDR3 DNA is TGTGCCAGCAGCTTAGCGGGGGGATCCGGTCAGCCCCAGCATTTT. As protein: CASSLAGGSGQPQHF.

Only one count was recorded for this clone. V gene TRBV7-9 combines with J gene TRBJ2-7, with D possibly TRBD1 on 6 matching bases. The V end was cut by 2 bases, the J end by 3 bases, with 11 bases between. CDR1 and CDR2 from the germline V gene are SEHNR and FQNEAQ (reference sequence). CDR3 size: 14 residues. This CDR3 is CASSLTGTLYEQYF. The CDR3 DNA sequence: TGTGCCAGCAGCTTAACCGGGACACTCTACGAGCAGTACTTC.

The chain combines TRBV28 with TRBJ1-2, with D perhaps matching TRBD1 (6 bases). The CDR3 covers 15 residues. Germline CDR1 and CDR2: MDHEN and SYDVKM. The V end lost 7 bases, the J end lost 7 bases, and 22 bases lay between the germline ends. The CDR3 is CASITRTGTLGGYTF. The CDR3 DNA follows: TGTGCCAGCATTACCCGAACAGGGACCCTGGGTGGCTACACCTTC.

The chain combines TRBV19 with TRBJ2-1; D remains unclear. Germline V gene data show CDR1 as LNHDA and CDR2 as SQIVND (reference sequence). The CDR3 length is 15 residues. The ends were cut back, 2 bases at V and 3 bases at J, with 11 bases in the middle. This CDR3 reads CASSITERLYNEQFF. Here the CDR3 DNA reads TGTGCCAGTAGTATAACAGAACGGCTCTACAATGAGCAGTTCTTC.

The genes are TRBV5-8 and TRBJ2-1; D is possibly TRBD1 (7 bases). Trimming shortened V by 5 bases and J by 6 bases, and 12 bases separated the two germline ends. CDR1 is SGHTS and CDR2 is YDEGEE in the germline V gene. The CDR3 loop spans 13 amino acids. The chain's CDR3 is CASRFRGANEQFF. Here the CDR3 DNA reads TGTGCCAGCAGGTTCAGGGGGGCCAATGAGCAGTTCTTC.

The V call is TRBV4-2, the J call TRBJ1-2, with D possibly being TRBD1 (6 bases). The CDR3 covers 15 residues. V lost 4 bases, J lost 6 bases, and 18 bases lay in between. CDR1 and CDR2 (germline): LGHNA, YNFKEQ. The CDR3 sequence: CASSPGQAGEDGYTF. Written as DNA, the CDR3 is TGTGCCAGCAGCCCCGGTCAAGCAGGGGAAGATGGCTACACCTTC.

CDR3 amino acids: CASSWGTGVYSGNTIYF. CDR3 DNA sequence: TGTGCCAGCAGCTGGGGGACAGGGGTGTACTCTGGAAACACCATATATTTT. The chain joins TRBV11-2 to TRBJ1-3; 10 bases are a match to TRBD1. The V and J ends lost 4 bases and 0 bases, in that order; junction bases with no gene match: 6. The V gene's germline CDR1 is SGHAT and CDR2 FQNNGV. This CDR3 has 17 amino acids.

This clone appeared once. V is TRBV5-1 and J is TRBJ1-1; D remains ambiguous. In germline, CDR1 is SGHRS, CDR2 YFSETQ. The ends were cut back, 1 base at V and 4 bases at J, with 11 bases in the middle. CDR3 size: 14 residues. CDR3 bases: TGCGCCAGCAGCTTGAGTCTGACTTTCACTGAAGCTTTCTTT. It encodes CASSLSLTFTEAFF.

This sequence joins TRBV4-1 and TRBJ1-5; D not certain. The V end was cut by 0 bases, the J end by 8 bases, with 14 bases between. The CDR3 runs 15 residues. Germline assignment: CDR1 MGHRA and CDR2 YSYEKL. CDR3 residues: CASSQEEFSGKPQHF. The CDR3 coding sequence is TGCGCCAGCAGCCAAGAAGAGTTTTCCGGGAAGCCCCAGCATTTT.

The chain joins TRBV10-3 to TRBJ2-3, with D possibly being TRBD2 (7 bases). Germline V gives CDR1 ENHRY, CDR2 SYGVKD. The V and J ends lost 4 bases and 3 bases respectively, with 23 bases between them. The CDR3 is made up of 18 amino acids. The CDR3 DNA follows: TGTGCCATCAGTGTCATGTGGGGGGGCCAATCTTATACAGATACGCAGTATTTT. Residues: CAISVMWGGQSYTDTQYF.

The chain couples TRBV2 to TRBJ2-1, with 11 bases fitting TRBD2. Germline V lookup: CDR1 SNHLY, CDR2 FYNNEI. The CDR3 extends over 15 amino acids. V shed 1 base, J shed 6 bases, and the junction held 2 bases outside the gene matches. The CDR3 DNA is TGTGCCAGCAGTGAAGGTCTAGCGGGAGGCAATGAGCAGTTCTTC. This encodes CASSEGLAGGNEQFF.

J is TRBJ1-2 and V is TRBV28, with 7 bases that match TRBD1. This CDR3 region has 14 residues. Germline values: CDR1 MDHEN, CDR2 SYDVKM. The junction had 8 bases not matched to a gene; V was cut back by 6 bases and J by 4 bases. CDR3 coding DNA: TGTGCCAGCAGACCGCCCCGGGACAGCTATGGCTACACCTTC. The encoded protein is CASRPPRDSYGYTF.

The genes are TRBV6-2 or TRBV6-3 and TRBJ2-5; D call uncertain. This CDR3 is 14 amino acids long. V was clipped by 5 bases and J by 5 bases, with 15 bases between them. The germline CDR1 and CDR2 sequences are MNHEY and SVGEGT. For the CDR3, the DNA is TGTGCCAGCAGTCCGCGGAACCCTGAGGAGACCCAGTACTTC. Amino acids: CASSPRNPEETQYF.

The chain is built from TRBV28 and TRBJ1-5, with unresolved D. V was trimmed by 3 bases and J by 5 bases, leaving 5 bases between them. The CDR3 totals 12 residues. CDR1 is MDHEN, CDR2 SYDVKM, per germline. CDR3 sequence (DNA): TGTGCCAGCAGTTTTCCGGATCAGCCCCAGCATTTT. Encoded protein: CASSFPDQPQHF.

The CDR3 DNA is TGTGCCAGTAGAACACTAGCGGGAGGCCCCAATGAGCAGTTCTTC. This sequence encodes CASRTLAGGPNEQFF. The V call is TRBV19, the J call TRBJ2-1; 12 bases are shared with TRBD2. With V trimmed by 6 bases and J by 6 bases, 6 bases remained unmatched. Germline V gene sequence: CDR1 LNHDA, CDR2 SQIVND (reference sequence). This CDR3 is built from 15 residues.

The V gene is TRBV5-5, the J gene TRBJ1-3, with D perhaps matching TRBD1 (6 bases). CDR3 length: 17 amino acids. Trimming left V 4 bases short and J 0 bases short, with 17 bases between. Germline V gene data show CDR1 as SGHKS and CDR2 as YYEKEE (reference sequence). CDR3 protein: CASSETGIFFSGNTIYF. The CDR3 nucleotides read TGTGCCAGCAGCGAGACAGGCATCTTTTTCTCTGGAAACACCATATATTTT.

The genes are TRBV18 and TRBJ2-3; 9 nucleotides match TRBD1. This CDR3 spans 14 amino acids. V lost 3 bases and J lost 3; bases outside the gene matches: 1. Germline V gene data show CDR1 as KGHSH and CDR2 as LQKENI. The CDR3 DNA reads TGTGCCAGCTCACCCGGACAGGGGACAGATACGCAGTATTTT. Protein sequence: CASSPGQGTDTQYF.

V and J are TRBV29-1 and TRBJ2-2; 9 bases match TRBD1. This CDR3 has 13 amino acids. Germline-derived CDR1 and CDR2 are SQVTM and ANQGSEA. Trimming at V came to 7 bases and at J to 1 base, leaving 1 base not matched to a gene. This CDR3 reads CSADRGNTGELFF. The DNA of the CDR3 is TGCAGCGCGGACAGGGGGAACACCGGGGAGCTGTTTTTT.

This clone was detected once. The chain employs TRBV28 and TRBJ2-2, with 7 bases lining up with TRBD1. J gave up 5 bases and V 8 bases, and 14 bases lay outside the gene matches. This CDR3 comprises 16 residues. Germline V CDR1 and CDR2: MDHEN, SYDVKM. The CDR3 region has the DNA TGTGCCAGCCGGTCGAACCGGGACAGTTTTACCGGGGAGCTGTTTTTT. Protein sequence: CASRSNRDSFTGELFF.